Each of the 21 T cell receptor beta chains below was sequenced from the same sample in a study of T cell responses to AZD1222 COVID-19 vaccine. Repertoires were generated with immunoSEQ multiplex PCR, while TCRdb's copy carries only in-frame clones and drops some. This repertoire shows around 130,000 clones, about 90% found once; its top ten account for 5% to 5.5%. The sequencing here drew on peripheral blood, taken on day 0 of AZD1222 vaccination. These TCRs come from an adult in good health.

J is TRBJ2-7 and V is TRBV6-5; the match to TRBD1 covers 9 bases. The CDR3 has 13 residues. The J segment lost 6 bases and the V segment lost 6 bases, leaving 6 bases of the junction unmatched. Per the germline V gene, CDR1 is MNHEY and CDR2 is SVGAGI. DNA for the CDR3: TGTGCCAGCAGGGGGAGGACAGGGGTCGAGCAGTACTTC. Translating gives CASRGRTGVEQYF.

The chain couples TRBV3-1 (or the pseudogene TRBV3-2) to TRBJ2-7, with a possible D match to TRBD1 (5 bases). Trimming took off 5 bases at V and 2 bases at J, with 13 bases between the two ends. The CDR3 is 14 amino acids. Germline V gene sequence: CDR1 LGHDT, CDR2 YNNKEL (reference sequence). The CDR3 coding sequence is TGTGCCAGCAGCTCCTGGGGCAGAGCCTACGAGCAGTACTTC. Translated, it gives CASSSWGRAYEQYF.

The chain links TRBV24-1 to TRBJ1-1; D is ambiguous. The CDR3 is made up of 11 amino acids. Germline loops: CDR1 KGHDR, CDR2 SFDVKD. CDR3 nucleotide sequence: TGTGAGACGGACGGGAACACTGAAGCTTTCTTT. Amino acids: CETDGNTEAFF.

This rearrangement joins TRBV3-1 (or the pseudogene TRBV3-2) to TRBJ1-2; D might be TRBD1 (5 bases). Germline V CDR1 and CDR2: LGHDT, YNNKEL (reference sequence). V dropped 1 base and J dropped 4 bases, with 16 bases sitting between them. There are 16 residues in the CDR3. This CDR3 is CASSQGTRARSYGYTF. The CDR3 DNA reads TGTGCCAGCAGCCAAGGTACCAGGGCGAGATCCTATGGCTACACCTTC.

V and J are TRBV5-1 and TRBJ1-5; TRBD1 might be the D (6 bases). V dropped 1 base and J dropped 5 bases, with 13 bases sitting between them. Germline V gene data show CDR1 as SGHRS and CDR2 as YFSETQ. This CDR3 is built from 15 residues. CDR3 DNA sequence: TGCGCCAGCAGCTTGCAGGCAGGGGCGGATCAGCCCCAGCATTTT. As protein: CASSLQAGADQPQHF.

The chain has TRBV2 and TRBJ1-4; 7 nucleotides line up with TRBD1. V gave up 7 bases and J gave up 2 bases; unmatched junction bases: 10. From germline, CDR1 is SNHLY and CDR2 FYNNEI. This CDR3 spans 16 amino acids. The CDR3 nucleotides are TGTGCCAGCACGTTACAGGGGTCAAGGACTAATGAAAAACTGTTTTTT. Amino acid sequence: CASTLQGSRTNEKLFF.

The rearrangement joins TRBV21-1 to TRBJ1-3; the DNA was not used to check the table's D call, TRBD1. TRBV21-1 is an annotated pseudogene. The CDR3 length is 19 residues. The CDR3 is CASSKIGRGQGTVGNTIYF. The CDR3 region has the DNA TGTGCCAGCAGCAAAATTGGCAGGGGACAGGGGACAGTGGGAAACACCATATATTTT.

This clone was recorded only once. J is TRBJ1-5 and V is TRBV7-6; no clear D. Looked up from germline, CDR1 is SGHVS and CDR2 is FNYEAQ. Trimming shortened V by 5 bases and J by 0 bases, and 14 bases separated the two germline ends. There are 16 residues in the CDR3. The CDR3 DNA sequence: TGTGCCAGCAGCGAGAGGACCGCCTATAGCAATCAGCCCCAGCATTTT. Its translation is CASSERTAYSNQPQHF.

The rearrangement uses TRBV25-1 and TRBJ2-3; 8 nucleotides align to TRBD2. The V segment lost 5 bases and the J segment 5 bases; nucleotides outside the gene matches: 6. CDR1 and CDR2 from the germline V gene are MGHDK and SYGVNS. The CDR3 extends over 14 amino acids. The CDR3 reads CASSTAGGLDTQYF. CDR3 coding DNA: TGTGCCAGCAGTACGGCGGGAGGTCTAGATACGCAGTATTTT.

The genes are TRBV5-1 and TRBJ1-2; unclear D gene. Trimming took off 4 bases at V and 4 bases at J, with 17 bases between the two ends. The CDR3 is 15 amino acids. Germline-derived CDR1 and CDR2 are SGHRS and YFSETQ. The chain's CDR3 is CASSPGRNTLYGYTF. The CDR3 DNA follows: TGCGCCAGCAGCCCCGGACGGAACACTCTCTATGGCTACACCTTC.

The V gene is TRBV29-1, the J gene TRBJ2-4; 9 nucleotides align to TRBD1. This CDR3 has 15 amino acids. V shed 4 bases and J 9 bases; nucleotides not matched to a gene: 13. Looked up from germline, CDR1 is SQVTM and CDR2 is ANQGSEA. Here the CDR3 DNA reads TGCAGCGTTGTGCAGGACAGGGGCGGCGAAAGCATTCAGTACTTC. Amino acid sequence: CSVVQDRGGESIQYF.

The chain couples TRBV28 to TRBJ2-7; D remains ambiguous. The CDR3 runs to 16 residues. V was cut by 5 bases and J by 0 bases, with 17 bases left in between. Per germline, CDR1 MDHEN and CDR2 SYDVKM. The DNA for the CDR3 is TGTGCCAGCAGTCTCGTCGGACCGGTGAGCTCCTACGAGCAGTACTTC. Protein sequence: CASSLVGPVSSYEQYF.

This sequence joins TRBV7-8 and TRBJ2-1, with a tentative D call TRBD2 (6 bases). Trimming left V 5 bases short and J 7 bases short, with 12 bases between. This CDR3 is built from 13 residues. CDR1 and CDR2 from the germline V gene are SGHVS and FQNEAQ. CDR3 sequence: CASSRGNGNEQFF. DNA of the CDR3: TGTGCCAGCAGCCGCGGGAATGGGAATGAGCAGTTCTTC.

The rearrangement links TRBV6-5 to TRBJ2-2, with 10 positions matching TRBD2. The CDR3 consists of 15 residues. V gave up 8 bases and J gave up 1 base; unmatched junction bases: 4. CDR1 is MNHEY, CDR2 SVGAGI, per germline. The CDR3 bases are TGTGCCAGCCGGACTAGCGGACTGAACACCGGGGAGCTGTTTTTT. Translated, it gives CASRTSGLNTGELFF.

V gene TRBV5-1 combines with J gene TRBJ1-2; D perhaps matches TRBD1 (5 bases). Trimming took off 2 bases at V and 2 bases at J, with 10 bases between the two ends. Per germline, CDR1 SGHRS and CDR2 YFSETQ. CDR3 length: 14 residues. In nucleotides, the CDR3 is TGCGCCAGCAGCTTAATGGAGGGGAACTATGGCTACACCTTC. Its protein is CASSLMEGNYGYTF. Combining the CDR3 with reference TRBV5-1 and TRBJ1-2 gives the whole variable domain KAGVTQTPRYLIKTRGQQVTLSCSPISGHRSVSWYQQTPGQGLQFLFEYFSETQRNKGNFPGRFSGRQFSNSRSEMNVSTLELGDSALYLCASSLMEGNYGYTFGSGTRLTVV.

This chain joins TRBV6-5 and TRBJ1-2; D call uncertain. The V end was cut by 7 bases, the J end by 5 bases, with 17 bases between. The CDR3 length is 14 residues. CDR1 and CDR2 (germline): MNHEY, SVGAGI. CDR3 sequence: CASTKDVVGYGYTF. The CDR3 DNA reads TGTGCCAGCACCAAGGACGTTGTTGGGTATGGCTACACCTTC.

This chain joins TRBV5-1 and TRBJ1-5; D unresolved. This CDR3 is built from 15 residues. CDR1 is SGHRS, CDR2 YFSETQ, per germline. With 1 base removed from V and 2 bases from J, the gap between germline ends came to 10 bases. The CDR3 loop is CASSLTTGGNQPQHF. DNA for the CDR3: TGCGCCAGCAGCTTGACGACTGGAGGCAATCAGCCCCAGCATTTT.

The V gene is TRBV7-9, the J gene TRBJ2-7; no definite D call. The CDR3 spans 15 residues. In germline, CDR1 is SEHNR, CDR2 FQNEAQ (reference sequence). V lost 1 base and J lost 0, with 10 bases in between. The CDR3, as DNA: TGTGCCAGCAGCTTAGTCGGGCAGCTCTCCTACGAGCAGTACTTC. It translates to CASSLVGQLSYEQYF.

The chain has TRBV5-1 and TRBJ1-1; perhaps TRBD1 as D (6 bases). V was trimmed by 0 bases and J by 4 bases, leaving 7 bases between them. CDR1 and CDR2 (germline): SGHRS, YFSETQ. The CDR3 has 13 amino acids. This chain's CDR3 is CASSLDRATEAFF. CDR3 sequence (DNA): TGCGCCAGCAGCTTGGACAGGGCCACTGAAGCTTTCTTT.

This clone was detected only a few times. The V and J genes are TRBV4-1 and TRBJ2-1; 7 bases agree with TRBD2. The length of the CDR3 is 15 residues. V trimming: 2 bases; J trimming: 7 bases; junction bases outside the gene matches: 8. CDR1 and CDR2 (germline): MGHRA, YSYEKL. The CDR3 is CASSQPPGGTNEQFF. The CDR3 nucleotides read TGCGCCAGCAGCCAACCTCCGGGAGGTACGAATGAGCAGTTCTTC.

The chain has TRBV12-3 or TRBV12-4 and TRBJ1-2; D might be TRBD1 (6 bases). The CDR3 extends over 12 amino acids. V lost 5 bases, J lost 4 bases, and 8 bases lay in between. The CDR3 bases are TGTGCCAGCAGTGGGGGGCCCTATGGCTACACCTTC. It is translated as CASSGGPYGYTF.